This passage covers 27 T cell receptor beta chains from one sample sequenced in a study of T cells after posttransplantation cyclophosphamide. Clones were sequenced by immunoSEQ multiplex PCR, and TCRdb holds only the in-frame ones, with some missing. Observed in the sample are 24,000 or so clones, none of them singletons. Busulfan-fludarabine conditioning, marrow transplant, and cyclophosphamide on days +3 and +4 were administered. The sample consisted of PBMCs, taken after allogeneic stem cell transplant with posttransplant cyclophosphamide. All receptors come from a young adult male patient who received an allogeneic stem cell transplant from a related donor, was CMV-positive, and had no GVHD. Some T cells may be the graft donor's.

This clone was counted many times. V is TRBV5-1 and J is TRBJ2-5; 9 nucleotides agree with TRBD2. Germline values: CDR1 SGHRS, CDR2 YFSETQ. This CDR3 region has 16 residues. The V and J ends lost 4 bases and 3 bases, in that order; junction bases with no gene match: 10. The CDR3 DNA sequence: TGCGCCAGCAGCGCCGGACTTAGCGGGAGTAAAGAGACCCAGTACTTC. This sequence encodes CASSAGLSGSKETQYF.

There are many counts of this clone. The chain uses TRBV25-1 and TRBJ1-2; 7 bases are shared with TRBD1. V was clipped by 6 bases and J by 1 base; unmatched bases: 2. Germline V gene data show CDR1 as MGHDK and CDR2 as SYGVNS. This CDR3 contains 13 residues. CDR3 coding DNA: TGTGCCAGCAGCAGACAGGGTAACTATGGCTACACCTTC. As protein: CASSRQGNYGYTF.

This clone has ten or more counts. The rearrangement joins TRBV7-9 to TRBJ2-7; 7 bases agree with TRBD2. Per germline, CDR1 SEHNR and CDR2 FQNEAQ (reference sequence). The ends lost 5 bases at V and 3 bases at J; junction bases unmatched: 7. The CDR3 is 14 amino acids. DNA for the CDR3: TGTGCCAGCAGCACCCACTTAGCGGGCTACGAGCAGTACTTC. This codes for CASSTHLAGYEQYF.

This clone came up many times. The V call is TRBV7-2, the J call TRBJ2-5; TRBD1 is a possible D gene (6 bases). Germline assignment: CDR1 SGHTA and CDR2 FQGNSA. The CDR3 is 15 amino acids. V lost 5 bases and J lost 2, with 15 bases in between. For the CDR3, the DNA is TGTGCCAGCAGCCTAGTGGGGGCGGGTCAAGAGACCCAGTACTTC. Its translation is CASSLVGAGQETQYF.

This clone was seen repeatedly, ten times or more. The DNA for the CDR3 is TGTGCCAGCAGTTTGGACTCTACTAATGAAAAACTGTTTTTT. This gives the protein CASSLDSTNEKLFF. The chain employs TRBV27 and TRBJ1-4; D gene unclear. This CDR3 is built from 14 residues. Germline CDR1 reads MNHEY; CDR2 reads SMNVEV (reference sequence). V lost 3 bases and J lost 2, with 7 bases in between. Looking up the rest from reference TRBV27 and TRBJ1-4 gives the full variable domain: EAQVTQNPRYLITVTGKKLTVTCSQNMNHEYMSWYRQDPGLGLRQIYYSMNVEVTDKGDVPEGYKVSRKEKRNFPLILESPSPNQTSLYFCASSLDSTNEKLFFGSGTQLSVL.

This clone was observed many times. The genes are TRBV5-1 and TRBJ1-2, with D possibly TRBD1 on 5 matching bases. The germline gives CDR1 SGHRS, CDR2 YFSETQ. CDR3 length: 13 amino acids. The V end lost 5 bases, the J end lost 0 bases, and 8 bases lay between the germline ends. The CDR3 here is CASRQVANYGYTF. In nucleotides, the CDR3 is TGCGCCAGCAGACAGGTCGCTAACTATGGCTACACCTTC.

This clone was counted at least ten times. This chain links TRBV29-1 with TRBJ2-7, with D perhaps matching TRBD2 (5 bases). The CDR3 has 13 amino acids. Germline CDR1 and CDR2: SQVTM and ANQGSEA. The V and J ends lost 5 bases and 6 bases respectively, with 17 bases between them. The CDR3 bases are TGCAGCGTTTACTCCGGACGGGGAAGCGAGCAGTACTTC. Translating gives CSVYSGRGSEQYF.

This clone showed up many times. The chain employs TRBV13 and TRBJ2-1; tentatively, D is TRBD2 (5 bases). V gave up 0 bases and J gave up 9 bases, with 9 bases separating them. The CDR3 is made up of 13 amino acids. The germline V gene encodes CDR1 PRHDT and CDR2 FYEKMQ (reference sequence). CDR3 in amino acids: CASSLGPRGEQFF. CDR3 DNA: TGTGCCAGCAGCTTAGGACCCCGGGGTGAGCAGTTCTTC.

This clone has at least ten counts. J is TRBJ2-1 and V is TRBV2; 13 nucleotides agree with TRBD2. Trimming removed 7 bases from V and 3 bases from J; junction bases left unmatched: 9. This CDR3 is built from 17 residues. Germline V CDR1 and CDR2: SNHLY, FYNNEI. DNA of the CDR3: TGTGCCAGCAAAAGGGAACTAGCGGGGGGGCGCTACAATGAGCAGTTCTTC. Protein product: CASKRELAGGRYNEQFF.

This clone was detected ten times or more. The gene calls are TRBV9 and TRBJ2-6; TRBD2 might be the D (5 bases). Looked up from germline, CDR1 is SGDLS and CDR2 is YYNGEE. CDR3 length equals 18 residues. Trimming pared 1 base from V and 0 bases from J, leaving 14 bases between. CDR3 in amino acids: CASSVTRTAHSGANVLTF. CDR3 sequence (DNA): TGTGCCAGCAGCGTAACTAGGACCGCCCACTCTGGGGCCAACGTCCTGACTTTC.

This clone was found many times. The chain links TRBV5-1 to TRBJ2-3; 11 nucleotides match TRBD2. V dropped 5 bases and J dropped 7; count of bases not matched to a gene: 15. The length of the CDR3 is 17 residues. Germline loops: CDR1 SGHRS, CDR2 YFSETQ. In DNA form, the CDR3 reads TGCGCCAGCAGTTCCACTGGGACTAGCGGAAAGGGCTATACGCAGTATTTT. Protein product: CASSSTGTSGKGYTQYF.

This clone was detected many times. V is TRBV6-5 and J is TRBJ1-2, with 7 bases identical to TRBD1. The CDR3 has 13 amino acids. J gave up 4 bases and V 5 bases, and 4 bases lay outside the gene matches. Germline V gives CDR1 MNHEY, CDR2 SVGAGI. This chain's CDR3 is CASSRTGIYGYTF. The CDR3 bases are TGTGCCAGCAGTCGGACAGGAATCTATGGCTACACCTTC.

This clone was counted ten times or more. The rearrangement uses TRBV12-5 and TRBJ2-1; 11 bases are a match to TRBD2. The CDR3 totals 17 residues. The V and J ends lost 5 bases and 0 bases, in that order; junction bases with no gene match: 6. Germline values: CDR1 LGHNT, CDR2 FRNRAP. The CDR3 region is CASGRRLAGGSYNEQFF. The CDR3, as DNA: TGTGCTAGTGGTAGGCGGCTAGCGGGAGGCTCCTACAATGAGCAGTTCTTC. The entire variable domain, with the rest obtained from reference TRBV12-5 and TRBJ2-1, is as follows: DARVTQTPRHKVTEMGQEVTMRCQPILGHNTVFWYRQTMMQGLELLAYFRNRAPLDDSGMPKDRFSAEMPDATLATLKIQPSEPRDSAVYFCASGRRLAGGSYNEQFFGPGTRLTVL.

This clone has at least ten counts. V and J are TRBV10-2 and TRBJ2-3; 7 bases align to TRBD2. CDR1 and CDR2 (germline): WSHSY, SAAADI. Trimming took 4 bases from V and 0 from J; bases not matched to a gene: 4. This CDR3 region has 15 residues. This CDR3 reads CASSVPGGSTDTQYF. CDR3 sequence (DNA): TGCGCCAGCAGTGTACCGGGAGGAAGCACAGATACGCAGTATTTT.

There are many counts of this clone. CDR3 loop: CAAGQASYEQYF. The CDR3 DNA is TGTGCCGCGGGACAGGCGTCCTACGAGCAGTACTTC. The J gene is TRBJ2-7, the V gene TRBV19; 8 positions match TRBD1. The germline CDR1 and CDR2 sequences are LNHDA and SQIVND (reference sequence). Unmatched junction bases numbered 4, after V lost 11 bases and J lost 1 base. CDR3 length equals 12 residues.

This clone was found many times. The genes are TRBV18 and TRBJ2-3; D is ambiguous. The CDR3 consists of 14 residues. V was cut by 4 bases and J by 1 base, with 9 bases left in between. In germline, CDR1 is KGHSH, CDR2 LQKENI. The CDR3: CASSLDLGTDTQYF. The CDR3 DNA follows: TGTGCCAGCTCACTAGACTTGGGCACAGATACGCAGTATTTT.

This clone was seen repeatedly, ten times or more. V is TRBV7-9 and J is TRBJ1-1, with a tentative D call TRBD1 (6 bases). The V gene's germline CDR1 is SEHNR and CDR2 FQNEAQ (reference sequence). Trimming left V 1 base short and J 1 base short, with 10 bases between. The CDR3 has 15 amino acids. For the CDR3, the DNA is TGTGCCAGCAGCTTAGGCAGGGGTCAGAACACTGAAGCTTTCTTT. Protein product: CASSLGRGQNTEAFF.

In this sample, this clone turned up many times. This chain links TRBV7-9 with TRBJ2-3; TRBD1 agrees at 11 bases. Germline V gives CDR1 SEHNR, CDR2 FQNEAQ (reference sequence). The trim removed 11 bases at V and 6 bases at J, leaving 10 bases unmatched. CDR3 length: 14 amino acids. The chain's CDR3 is CAGHRDRGSDTQYF. The DNA of the CDR3 is TGTGCCGGGCACCGGGACAGGGGGTCGGATACGCAGTATTTT.

This clone has ten or more counts. The rearrangement uses TRBV2 and TRBJ2-7, with 9 bases matching TRBD1. The CDR3 has 16 amino acids. Trimming cost V 5 bases and J 5 bases; bases outside gene matches: 13. The germline V gene encodes CDR1 SNHLY and CDR2 FYNNEI. The CDR3 sequence: CASSPPPLQGANEQYF. CDR3 coding DNA: TGTGCCAGCAGTCCACCCCCTCTACAGGGGGCGAACGAGCAGTACTTC.

This clone appeared many times. The rearrangement uses TRBV5-6 and TRBJ2-7; D unresolved. This CDR3 is 16 amino acids long. Germline V lookup: CDR1 SGHDT, CDR2 YYEEEE. V was trimmed by 4 bases and J by 5 bases, leaving 22 bases between them. CDR3 bases: TGTGCCAGCAGCCCCCTCCGGGTTTCCTTGGTGAACGAGCAGTACTTC. This sequence encodes CASSPLRVSLVNEQYF.

This clone was seen ten or more times. The genes are TRBV15 and TRBJ2-3, with TRBD1 identical over 8 bases. The CDR3 is made up of 14 amino acids. V dropped 1 base and J dropped 6; count of bases not matched to a gene: 3. Germline CDR1 reads LNHNV; CDR2 reads YYDKDF (reference sequence). The CDR3 spells CATSRGTGPDTQYF. CDR3 coding DNA: TGTGCCACCAGCAGAGGGACAGGGCCGGATACGCAGTATTTT.

This clone was counted ten times or more. Here the CDR3 reads CASSRPSGGAGGELFF. In DNA, the CDR3 is TGTGCCAGCAGCCGACCTAGCGGGGGGGCTGGCGGGGAGCTGTTTTTT. The rearrangement joins TRBV7-3 to TRBJ2-2; the match to TRBD2 covers 12 bases. Unmatched junction bases numbered 8, after V lost 5 bases and J lost 7 bases. The length of the CDR3 is 16 residues. Germline assignment: CDR1 SGHTA and CDR2 FQGTGA.

The chain couples TRBV25-1 to TRBJ1-2; D call uncertain. The CDR3 runs to 13 residues. CDR1 and CDR2 (germline): MGHDK, SYGVNS. Trimming removed 1 base at V and 8 bases at J, with 11 bases between. The CDR3 loop is CASSESAHSGYTF. The CDR3, as DNA: TGTGCCAGCAGTGAATCTGCCCATAGCGGCTACACCTTC.

This clone was seen many times. CDR3 protein: CASSFNLDTNTEAFF. The CDR3 nucleotides are TGTGCCAGCAGCTTTAACCTGGACACGAACACTGAAGCTTTCTTT. The V gene is TRBV7-6, the J gene TRBJ1-1, with D possibly TRBD1 on 5 matching bases. Germline V gives CDR1 SGHVS, CDR2 FNYEAQ. V lost 3 bases to trimming and J lost 1 base, with 12 bases between them. This CDR3 has 15 residues.

This clone was recorded many times. The V gene is TRBV6-5, the J gene TRBJ1-1, with D possibly TRBD1 on 6 matching bases. With 2 bases removed from V and 3 bases from J, the gap between germline ends came to 10 bases. The CDR3 is 14 amino acids. Germline V gives CDR1 MNHEY, CDR2 SVGAGI. CDR3 protein: CASSYRGRDTEAFF. The CDR3 DNA sequence: TGTGCCAGCAGTTACAGGGGGAGGGACACTGAAGCTTTCTTT.

This clone was seen repeatedly, ten times or more. V usage is TRBV28 and J usage is TRBJ2-3, with D unclear. The CDR3 length is 14 residues. Trimming pared 1 base from V and 0 bases from J, leaving 5 bases between. Germline V CDR1 and CDR2: MDHEN, SYDVKM. The CDR3: CASSLSPSTDTQYF. In DNA, the CDR3 is TGTGCCAGCAGTTTATCCCCGAGCACAGATACGCAGTATTTT.

This clone was detected many times. This rearrangement joins TRBV28 to TRBJ1-3; D is unresolved. This CDR3 region has 12 residues. CDR1 and CDR2 (germline): MDHEN, SYDVKM. V lost 2 bases, J lost 4 bases, and 3 bases lay in between. The CDR3 coding sequence is TGTGCCAGCAGTTTACTGGGAAACACCATATATTTT. It encodes CASSLLGNTIYF.